The present T cell receptor (beta chain) was sequenced within a study of control samples from healthy donors and cancer patients (dated by TCRdb to the early 2020s). Concerning this clone: Its antigen is currently not known. Base-call qualities are not available, and no considerably larger clone is one nucleotide away.

The library was built by means of the immunoSEQ multiplex PCR assay. TCRdb re-hosts the immuneACCESS table, in-frame sequences only. Its copies lack some clones; in the studies checked, an unresolved V gene accounts for under half of them, and the cause for the rest is not known. This sample has 350,000 to 450,000 clones in its table, and about nine tenths of those were observed once. Of the sample, around 6.4% falls within the top ten clones. In the germline V gene (reference sequence), CDR1 corresponds to MNHEY and CDR2 to SMNVEV. The CDR3 holds 16 amino acids from the cysteine to the phenylalanine. Kept here is only the CDR3 DNA, which spans 48 bases and is read in frame from base 1. V is clipped by 8 bases and J by 2 bases, and the sequence between their germline boundaries is 18 bases long.

Here the chain combines TRBV27 and TRBJ2-2; the D gene identity is not certain. The source material was PBMCs. This TCR was recovered from a man aged 35 to 55 with head and neck cancer. The CDR3 in this case is CASCRQPTVNTGELFF. The DNA sequence is given as TGTGCCAGCTGTCGGCAACCCACAGTTAACACCGGGGAGCTGTTTTTT.